The 31 T cell receptor beta chains in this list originate from one sample, sequenced in a study of cytomegalovirus exposure and HLA in healthy donors. Primers for the PCR totalled 60 Vbeta and 13 Jbeta. Libraries were prepared by immunoSEQ multiplex PCR; TCRdb keeps only in-frame clonotypes and omits some of them. The sample includes just over 150,000 clones. Sample: PBMCs. All receptors derive from a woman aged 60 to 75 in good health and CMV-seronegative.

This rearrangement joins TRBV7-9 to TRBJ2-7, with a tentative D call TRBD2 (5 bases). CDR1 SEHNR and CDR2 FQNEAQ come from the germline V gene (reference sequence). The CDR3 loop spans 16 amino acids. V was clipped by 4 bases and J by 2 bases, with 18 bases between them. For the CDR3, the DNA is TGTGCCAGCAGCTCACCCGCCACCGAGGGTGCCTACGAGCAGTACTTC. Translation: CASSSPATEGAYEQYF.

V gene TRBV7-2 combines with J gene TRBJ2-7; tentatively, D is TRBD1 (6 bases). With 3 bases removed from V and 6 bases from J, the gap between germline ends came to 9 bases. The germline V gene encodes CDR1 SGHTA and CDR2 FQGNSA. This CDR3 comprises 12 residues. The CDR3 sequence: CASSFPGVEQYF. CDR3 DNA: TGTGCCAGCAGCTTTCCAGGGGTCGAGCAGTACTTC.

V and J are TRBV29-1 and TRBJ2-3, with TRBD2 matching 9 bases. Germline CDR1 is SQVTM and CDR2 is ANQGSEA. The CDR3 extends over 16 amino acids. Losses at the gene ends were 0 bases for V and 0 bases for J; bases not matched to a gene: 4. The DNA for the CDR3 is TGCAGCGTTGAAGACCGGACTAGCGCGAGCACAGATACGCAGTATTTT. Translating gives CSVEDRTSASTDTQYF.

The gene calls are TRBV9 and TRBJ2-1; 12 positions match TRBD2. The CDR3 consists of 15 residues. Looked up from germline, CDR1 is SGDLS and CDR2 is YYNGEE. With 0 bases clipped from V and 8 bases from J, the junction kept 3 bases outside the gene matches. CDR3 residues: CASSVASGGAYEQFF. In DNA, the CDR3 is TGTGCCAGCAGCGTAGCTAGCGGGGGGGCCTATGAGCAGTTCTTC.

The rearrangement uses TRBV7-2 and TRBJ2-7; 7 bases map to TRBD1. Germline V gene sequence: CDR1 SGHTA, CDR2 FQGNSA. The CDR3 loop spans 14 amino acids. V lost 3 bases and J lost 4; bases outside the gene matches: 6. The CDR3 sequence: CASSFDRETYEQYF. CDR3 bases: TGTGCCAGCAGCTTCGACAGGGAGACGTACGAGCAGTACTTC. Looking up the rest from reference TRBV7-2 and TRBJ2-7 gives the full variable domain: GAGVSQSPSNKVTEKGKDVELRCDPISGHTALYWYRQSLGQGLEFLIYFQGNSAPDKSGLPSDRFSAERTGGSVSTLTIQRTQQEDSAVYLCASSFDRETYEQYFGPGTRLTVT.

V gene TRBV7-2 combines with J gene TRBJ1-6; D possibly corresponds to TRBD1 (5 bases). This CDR3 comprises 14 residues. Germline CDR1 SGHTA, CDR2 FQGNSA. The germline V and J ends were trimmed by 1 base and 10 bases, with 11 bases remaining between them. CDR3 amino acids: CASSLGQGRSPLHF. The CDR3 DNA reads as TGTGCCAGCAGCTTAGGGCAGGGCCGGTCACCCCTCCACTTT.

The chain employs TRBV6-5 and TRBJ2-1; D unclear. Trimming took 2 bases from V and 1 from J, leaving 12 bases between them. Germline V gene sequence: CDR1 MNHEY, CDR2 SVGAGI. This CDR3 contains 16 residues. As DNA, the CDR3 is TGTGCCAGCAGTTACCAAGCGCCCCTTTCCTACAATGAGCAGTTCTTC. Its protein product is CASSYQAPLSYNEQFF.

The V and J genes are TRBV14 and TRBJ2-1; 11 positions match TRBD2. The J segment lost 9 bases and the V segment lost 1 base, leaving 5 bases of the junction unmatched. Per germline, CDR1 SGHDN and CDR2 FVKESK. CDR3 size: 15 residues. CDR3 protein: CASSQAASGRSEQFF. Here the CDR3 DNA reads TGTGCCAGCAGCCAAGCGGCTAGCGGGAGGAGTGAGCAGTTCTTC.

The V and J genes are TRBV2 and TRBJ1-6; 12 bases are shared with TRBD1. Germline-derived CDR1 and CDR2 are SNHLY and FYNNEI. This CDR3 has 17 residues. The J segment lost 7 bases and the V segment lost 2 bases, leaving 6 bases of the junction unmatched. The CDR3 here is CASSEWGQGARNSPLHF. In DNA, the CDR3 is TGTGCCAGCAGTGAATGGGGACAGGGGGCGAGGAATTCACCCCTCCACTTT. The variable domain in full, with the rest retrieved from reference TRBV2 and TRBJ1-6, is EPEVTQTPSHQVTQMGQEVILRCVPISNHLYFYWYRQILGQKVEFLVSFYNNEISEKSEIFDDQFSVERPDGSNFTLKIRSTKLEDSAMYFCASSEWGQGARNSPLHFGNGTRLTVT.

The V call is TRBV6-5, the J call TRBJ1-2; tentative D call: TRBD1 (5 bases). Looked up from germline, CDR1 is MNHEY and CDR2 is SVGAGI. CDR3 length equals 12 residues. V lost 6 bases and J 4 bases, leaving 9 bases between the germline ends. The CDR3 spells CASRRQSYGYTF. In DNA, the CDR3 is TGTGCCAGCAGACGACAGTCCTATGGCTACACCTTC.

For this clone: The sample has other DNA sequences that encode this CDR3 too. The gene calls are TRBV2 and TRBJ2-1; no clear D gene. V was pared by 4 bases and J by 7 bases, with 8 bases between. The CDR3 runs 12 residues. Germline V lookup: CDR1 SNHLY, CDR2 FYNNEI. The chain's CDR3 is CASSVSGNEQFF. CDR3 nucleotide sequence: TGTGCCAGCAGTGTCTCCGGGAATGAGCAGTTCTTC.

The J gene is TRBJ1-4, the V gene TRBV7-9, with D unresolved. The CDR3 spans 16 residues. Germline CDR1 SEHNR, CDR2 FQNEAQ (reference sequence). The ends were cut back, 1 base at V and 5 bases at J, with 14 bases in the middle. The CDR3 spells CASSLGRQLENEKLFF. Here the CDR3 DNA reads TGTGCCAGCAGCTTAGGCAGACAACTCGAAAATGAAAAACTGTTTTTT.

The chain is built from TRBV7-3 and TRBJ2-5, with TRBD2 matching 9 bases. The length of the CDR3 is 17 residues. The V gene's germline CDR1 is SGHTA and CDR2 FQGTGA. The trim removed 6 bases at V and 5 bases at J, leaving 16 bases unmatched. CDR3 loop: CASSKGGGGAEVETQYF. The CDR3 coding sequence is TGTGCCAGCAGTAAAGGGGGCGGGGGGGCCGAAGTGGAGACCCAGTACTTC.

The CDR3 coding sequence is TGTGCCAGCACCCACAGGACCGCTAGCACAGATACGCAGTATTTT. Translation: CASTHRTASTDTQYF. The J gene is TRBJ2-3, the V gene TRBV6-6; perhaps TRBD1 as D (5 bases). Between the trimmed V and J ends, which lost 7 bases and 0 bases, there was a span of 14 bases. The germline CDR1 and CDR2 sequences are MNHNY and SVGAGI (reference sequence). The CDR3 runs 15 residues.

The V call is TRBV28, the J call TRBJ1-1; D possibly corresponds to TRBD1 (5 bases). The V end lost 2 bases, the J end lost 10 bases, and 11 bases lay between the germline ends. Germline CDR1 reads MDHEN; CDR2 reads SYDVKM. The CDR3 has 12 amino acids. CDR3 region: CASSLVGLGAFF. In nucleotides, the CDR3 is TGTGCCAGCAGTTTAGTGGGGCTCGGAGCTTTCTTT.

This chain links TRBV10-2 with TRBJ2-1; no clear D gene. V gave up 6 bases and J gave up 15 bases, with 15 bases separating them. This CDR3 has 11 residues. The germline CDR1 and CDR2 sequences are WSHSY and SAAADI. CDR3 region: CASSETRLWFF. In nucleotides, the CDR3 is TGCGCCAGCAGCGAAACTCGACTTTGGTTCTTC.

The chain couples TRBV2 to TRBJ2-2; possible D gene TRBD2, 6 bases. V lost 4 bases to trimming and J lost 6 bases, with 9 bases between them. CDR1 is SNHLY, CDR2 FYNNEI, per germline. This CDR3 has 13 residues. This CDR3 is CASSGRGSGELFF. CDR3 nucleotide sequence: TGTGCCAGCAGTGGCCGGGGGTCCGGGGAGCTGTTTTTT.

The chain links TRBV11-2 to TRBJ2-3; TRBD2 aligns across 10 bases. Per the germline V gene, CDR1 is SGHAT and CDR2 is FQNNGV. The CDR3 length is 15 residues. Losses at the gene ends were 2 bases for V and 4 bases for J; bases not matched to a gene: 3. CDR3 sequence reads: CASSLLAGVSDTQYF. The CDR3 nucleotides are TGTGCCAGCAGCTTACTAGCGGGAGTATCAGATACGCAGTATTTT.

The CDR3 DNA sequence: TGTGCCAGTTCTTCTCCCGGGACATTCTATGGCTACACCTTC. It specifies CASSSPGTFYGYTF. The chain couples TRBV7-9 to TRBJ1-2, with D perhaps matching TRBD1 (6 bases). The CDR3 covers 14 residues. From germline, CDR1 is SEHNR and CDR2 FQNEAQ (reference sequence). Deletions cut 9 bases from V and 4 bases from J, with 18 bases between.

This sequence joins TRBV19 and TRBJ1-5; 7 bases map to TRBD1. Trimming took 3 bases from V and 9 from J; bases not matched to a gene: 5. CDR3 length: 13 residues. Looked up from germline, CDR1 is LNHDA and CDR2 is SQIVND (reference sequence). CDR3 sequence: CASSIPYRGPQHF. The CDR3 region has the DNA TGTGCCAGTAGTATTCCATACAGGGGGCCCCAGCATTTT.

This chain uses TRBV2 with TRBJ2-1, with D perhaps matching TRBD1 (5 bases). Between the trimmed V and J ends, which lost 2 bases and 8 bases, there was a span of 19 bases. CDR1 is SNHLY and CDR2 is FYNNEI in the germline V gene. The CDR3 is made up of 16 amino acids. CDR3 sequence: CASSELLQERRDEQFF. In DNA form, the CDR3 reads TGTGCCAGCAGTGAACTCCTACAGGAGAGACGGGATGAGCAGTTCTTC.

V usage is TRBV10-3 and J usage is TRBJ1-1; TRBD1 agrees at 12 bases. Looked up from germline, CDR1 is ENHRY and CDR2 is SYGVKD. The CDR3 is 18 amino acids. V shed 5 bases and J 0 bases; nucleotides not matched to a gene: 10. This CDR3 is CAISMWGQGALMNTEAFF. CDR3 sequence (DNA): TGTGCCATCAGTATGTGGGGACAGGGGGCTCTGATGAACACTGAAGCTTTCTTT.

The chain couples TRBV7-8 to TRBJ1-5; D remains ambiguous. The V gene's germline CDR1 is SGHVS and CDR2 FQNEAQ. V gave up 5 bases and J gave up 3 bases, with 8 bases separating them. The length of the CDR3 is 13 residues. CDR3 DNA: TGTGCCAGCAGCCCTAGACCCAATCAGCCCCAGCATTTT. As protein: CASSPRPNQPQHF.

The chain couples TRBV19 to TRBJ1-5; 7 bases align to TRBD1. The junction had 10 bases not matched to a gene; V was cut back by 4 bases and J by 7 bases. The CDR3 has 15 amino acids. Germline values: CDR1 LNHDA, CDR2 SQIVND (reference sequence). The CDR3 bases are TGTGCCAGTAGTACGACGACAGGGTTAGGGCAGCCCCAGCATTTT. Encoded protein: CASSTTTGLGQPQHF.

The rearrangement uses TRBV6-5 and TRBJ1-1; TRBD1 might be the D (6 bases). The CDR3 extends over 14 amino acids. Trimming took off 2 bases at V and 4 bases at J, with 11 bases between the two ends. Germline loops: CDR1 MNHEY, CDR2 SVGAGI. The CDR3 nucleotides read TGTGCCAGCAGTTACACAGGGATTGGCACTGAAGCTTTCTTT. Translated, it gives CASSYTGIGTEAFF.

The rearrangement uses TRBV27 and TRBJ1-1; D unresolved. Trimming removed 5 bases at V and 1 base at J, with 8 bases between. The CDR3 has 13 amino acids. The V gene's germline CDR1 is MNHEY and CDR2 SMNVEV (reference sequence). In DNA, the CDR3 is TGTGCCAGCAGTAAAGTGGCGAACACTGAAGCTTTCTTT. Amino acid sequence: CASSKVANTEAFF.

The V call is TRBV21-1, the J call TRBJ2-2; no DNA check was done on the table's D call, TRBD1. TRBV21-1 constitutes a pseudogene. The CDR3 loop spans 17 amino acids. In DNA, the CDR3 is TGTGCCAGCAGCAAAGAGAAGGCAGGGGCGCACACCGGGGAGCTGTTTTTT. Protein: CASSKEKAGAHTGELFF.

This chain joins TRBV5-1 and TRBJ1-1; 12 bases are a match to TRBD1. The CDR3 contains 15 residues. From germline, CDR1 is SGHRS and CDR2 YFSETQ. The trim removed 4 bases at V and 7 bases at J, leaving 8 bases unmatched. The CDR3 sequence: CASSNRDRGLDEAFF. CDR3 sequence (DNA): TGCGCCAGCAGCAACCGGGACAGGGGGCTTGATGAAGCTTTCTTT.

The CDR3 loop reads CASSLGGRGLPYEQYF. The CDR3, as DNA: TGTGCCAGCAGTTTAGGAGGCAGGGGGCTACCCTACGAGCAGTACTTC. The chain joins TRBV6-5 to TRBJ2-7, with TRBD1 matching over 8 bases. This CDR3 comprises 16 residues. Germline V gives CDR1 MNHEY, CDR2 SVGAGI. V lost 4 bases, J lost 2 bases, and 10 bases stayed unmatched.

The chain couples TRBV6-5 to TRBJ1-5, with 9 bases matching TRBD1. With V trimmed by 5 bases and J by 7 bases, 9 bases remained unmatched. This CDR3 has 15 residues. In germline, CDR1 is MNHEY, CDR2 SVGAGI. The CDR3 nucleotides are TGTGCCAGCAGTCACAGGGGGCAGGGTAACCAGCCCCAGCATTTT. This encodes CASSHRGQGNQPQHF.

The chain uses TRBV15 and TRBJ2-7; 7 nucleotides agree with TRBD2. Germline lookup yields CDR1 LNHNV and CDR2 YYDKDF (reference sequence). V shed 0 bases, J shed 3 bases, and the junction held 8 bases outside the gene matches. The CDR3 covers 16 residues. This chain's CDR3 is CATSREGGVPFYEQYF. The CDR3 nucleotides are TGTGCCACCAGCAGAGAGGGAGGGGTCCCCTTCTACGAGCAGTACTTC.